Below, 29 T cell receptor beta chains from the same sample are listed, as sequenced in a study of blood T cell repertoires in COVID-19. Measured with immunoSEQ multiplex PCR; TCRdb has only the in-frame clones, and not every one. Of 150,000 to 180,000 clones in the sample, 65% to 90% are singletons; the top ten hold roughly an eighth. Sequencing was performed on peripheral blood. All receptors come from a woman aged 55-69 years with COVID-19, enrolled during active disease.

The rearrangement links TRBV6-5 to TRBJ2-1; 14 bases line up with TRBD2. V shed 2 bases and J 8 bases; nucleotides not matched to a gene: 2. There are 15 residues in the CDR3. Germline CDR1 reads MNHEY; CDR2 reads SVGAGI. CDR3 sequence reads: CASSYRTSGRHEQFF. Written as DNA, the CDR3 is TGTGCCAGCAGTTACCGGACTAGCGGGAGGCATGAGCAGTTCTTC.

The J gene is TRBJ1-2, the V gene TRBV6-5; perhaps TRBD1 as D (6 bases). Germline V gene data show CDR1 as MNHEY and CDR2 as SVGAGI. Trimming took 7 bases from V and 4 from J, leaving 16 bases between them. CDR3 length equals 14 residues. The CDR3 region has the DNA TGTGCCAGCAACAAGGACAGCCGGGGCTATGGCTACACCTTC. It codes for CASNKDSRGYGYTF.

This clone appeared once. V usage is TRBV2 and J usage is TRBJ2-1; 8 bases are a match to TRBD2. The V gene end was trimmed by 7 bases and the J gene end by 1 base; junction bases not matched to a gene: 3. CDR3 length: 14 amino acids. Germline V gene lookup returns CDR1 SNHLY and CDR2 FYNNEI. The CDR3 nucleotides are TGTGCCAGCAACGCGGGGGGATCCTACAATGAGCAGTTCTTC. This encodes CASNAGGSYNEQFF.

The CDR3 here is CASRKITGGGTEAFF. The CDR3 DNA reads TGTGCCAGTAGGAAAATTACAGGCGGGGGCACTGAAGCTTTCTTT. The rearrangement joins TRBV19 to TRBJ1-1; the D gene is possibly TRBD1 (5 bases). The CDR3 has 15 residues. Germline CDR1 is LNHDA and CDR2 is SQIVND (reference sequence). Trimming took off 6 bases at V and 4 bases at J, with 18 bases between the two ends.

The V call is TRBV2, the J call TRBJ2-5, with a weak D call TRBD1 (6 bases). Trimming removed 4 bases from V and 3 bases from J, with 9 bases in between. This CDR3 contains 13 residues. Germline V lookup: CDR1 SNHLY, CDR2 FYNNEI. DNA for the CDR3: TGTGCCAGCAGTGGGTCAGGGGAAGAGACCCAGTACTTC. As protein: CASSGSGEETQYF.

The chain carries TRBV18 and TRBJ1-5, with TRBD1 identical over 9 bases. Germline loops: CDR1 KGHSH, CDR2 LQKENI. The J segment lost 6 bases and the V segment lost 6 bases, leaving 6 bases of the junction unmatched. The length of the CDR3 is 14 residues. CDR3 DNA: TGTGCCAGCTCGCGAGGACAGGGGACTCAGCCCCAGCATTTT. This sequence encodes CASSRGQGTQPQHF. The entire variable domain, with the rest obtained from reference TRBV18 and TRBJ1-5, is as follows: NAGVMQNPRHLVRRRGQEARLRCSPMKGHSHVYWYRQLPEEGLKFMVYLQKENIIDESGMPKERFSAEFPKEGPSILRIQQVVRGDSAAYFCASSRGQGTQPQHFGDGTRLSIL.

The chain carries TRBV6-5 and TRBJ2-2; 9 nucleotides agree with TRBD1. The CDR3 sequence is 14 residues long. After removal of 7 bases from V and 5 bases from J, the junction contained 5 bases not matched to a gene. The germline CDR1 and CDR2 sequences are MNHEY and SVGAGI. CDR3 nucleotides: TGTGCCAGCATTAACAGGGGGCAAACCGGGGAGCTGTTTTTT. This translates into CASINRGQTGELFF.

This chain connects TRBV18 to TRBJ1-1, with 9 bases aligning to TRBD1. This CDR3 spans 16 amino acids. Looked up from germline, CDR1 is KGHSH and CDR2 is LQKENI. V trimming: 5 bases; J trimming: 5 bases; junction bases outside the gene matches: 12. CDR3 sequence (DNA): TGTGCCAGCTCATCTTTCCTGGACAGGGGAGAGACTGAAGCTTTCTTT. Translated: CASSSFLDRGETEAFF.

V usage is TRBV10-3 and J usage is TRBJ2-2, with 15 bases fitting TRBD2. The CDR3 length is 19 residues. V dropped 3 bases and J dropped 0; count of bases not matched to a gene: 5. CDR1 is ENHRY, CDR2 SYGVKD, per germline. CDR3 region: CAISDSGLAGGANTGELFF. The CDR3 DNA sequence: TGTGCCATCAGTGACTCCGGACTAGCGGGAGGGGCGAACACCGGGGAGCTGTTTTTT.

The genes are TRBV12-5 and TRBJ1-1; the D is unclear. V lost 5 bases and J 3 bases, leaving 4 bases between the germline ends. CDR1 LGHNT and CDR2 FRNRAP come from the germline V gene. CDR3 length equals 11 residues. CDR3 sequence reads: CASGPDTEAFF. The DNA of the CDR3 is TGTGCTAGTGGTCCAGACACTGAAGCTTTCTTT.

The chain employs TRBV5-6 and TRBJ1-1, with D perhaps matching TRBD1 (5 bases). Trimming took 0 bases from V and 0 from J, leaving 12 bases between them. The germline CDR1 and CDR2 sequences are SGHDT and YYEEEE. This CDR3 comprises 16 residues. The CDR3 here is CASSLAGGLLNTEAFF. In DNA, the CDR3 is TGTGCCAGCAGCTTGGCCGGGGGGTTATTGAACACTGAAGCTTTCTTT.

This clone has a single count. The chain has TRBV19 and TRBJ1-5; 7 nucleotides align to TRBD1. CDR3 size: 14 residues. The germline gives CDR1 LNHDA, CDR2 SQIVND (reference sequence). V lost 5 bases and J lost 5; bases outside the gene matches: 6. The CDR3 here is CASSYRGDYQPQHF. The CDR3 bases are TGTGCCAGTAGTTACAGGGGAGACTATCAGCCCCAGCATTTT.

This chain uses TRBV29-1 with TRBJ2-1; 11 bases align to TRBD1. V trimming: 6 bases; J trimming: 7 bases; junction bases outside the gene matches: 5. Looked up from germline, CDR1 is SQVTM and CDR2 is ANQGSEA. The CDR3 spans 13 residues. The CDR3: CSVRTGGLNEQFF. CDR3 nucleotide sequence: TGCAGCGTCCGGACAGGGGGCTTGAATGAGCAGTTCTTC.

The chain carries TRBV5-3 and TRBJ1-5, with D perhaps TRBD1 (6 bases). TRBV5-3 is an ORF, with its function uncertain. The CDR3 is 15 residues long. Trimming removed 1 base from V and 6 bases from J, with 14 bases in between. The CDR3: CARSLRGGPGQPQHF. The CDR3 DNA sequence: TGTGCCAGAAGCTTGAGGGGGGGGCCGGGTCAGCCCCAGCATTTT.

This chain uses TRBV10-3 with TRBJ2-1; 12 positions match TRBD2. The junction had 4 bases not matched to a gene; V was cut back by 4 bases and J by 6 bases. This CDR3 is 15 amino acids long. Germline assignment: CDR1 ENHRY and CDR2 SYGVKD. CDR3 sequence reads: CAISASSGRANEQFF. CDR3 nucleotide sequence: TGTGCCATCAGTGCTTCTAGCGGGAGGGCCAATGAGCAGTTCTTC.

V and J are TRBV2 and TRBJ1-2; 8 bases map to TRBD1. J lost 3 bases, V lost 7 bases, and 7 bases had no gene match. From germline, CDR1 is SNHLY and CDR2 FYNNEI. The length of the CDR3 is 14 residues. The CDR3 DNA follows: TGTGCCAGCAACCTACAGGGGGAGGACTATGGCTACACCTTC. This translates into CASNLQGEDYGYTF.

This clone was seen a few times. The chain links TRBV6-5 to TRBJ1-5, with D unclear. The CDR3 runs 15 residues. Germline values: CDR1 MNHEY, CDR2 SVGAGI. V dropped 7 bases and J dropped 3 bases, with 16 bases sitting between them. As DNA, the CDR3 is TGTGCCAGCACCCCGGAGATGGTAAACAATCAGCCCCAGCATTTT. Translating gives CASTPEMVNNQPQHF.

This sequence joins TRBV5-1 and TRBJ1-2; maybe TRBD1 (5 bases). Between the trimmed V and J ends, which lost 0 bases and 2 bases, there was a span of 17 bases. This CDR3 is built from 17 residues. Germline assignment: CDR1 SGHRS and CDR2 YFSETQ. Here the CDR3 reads CASSLVTGPGGNYGYTF. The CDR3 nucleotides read TGCGCCAGCAGCTTGGTAACGGGACCGGGGGGGAACTATGGCTACACCTTC.

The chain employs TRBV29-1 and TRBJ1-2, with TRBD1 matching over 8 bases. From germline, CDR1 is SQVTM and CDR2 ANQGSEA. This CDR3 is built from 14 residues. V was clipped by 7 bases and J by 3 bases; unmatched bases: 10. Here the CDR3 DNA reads TGCAGCGCTGAGCAGGCAGGGGGCTACTATGGCTACACCTTC. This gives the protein CSAEQAGGYYGYTF.

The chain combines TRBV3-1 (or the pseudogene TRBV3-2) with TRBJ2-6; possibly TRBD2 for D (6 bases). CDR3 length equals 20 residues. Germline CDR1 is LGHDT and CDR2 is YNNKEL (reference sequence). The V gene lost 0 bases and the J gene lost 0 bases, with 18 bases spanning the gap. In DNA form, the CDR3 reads TGTGCCAGCAGCCAAGATATCCGGGGGAGACAACGCTCTGGGGCCAACGTCCTGACTTTC. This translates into CASSQDIRGRQRSGANVLTF.

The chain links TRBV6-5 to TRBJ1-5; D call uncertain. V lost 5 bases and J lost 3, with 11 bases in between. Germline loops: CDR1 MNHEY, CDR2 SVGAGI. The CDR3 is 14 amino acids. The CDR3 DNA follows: TGTGCCAGCAGTCCCGTTAGTTTCAATCAGCCCCAGCATTTT. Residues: CASSPVSFNQPQHF.

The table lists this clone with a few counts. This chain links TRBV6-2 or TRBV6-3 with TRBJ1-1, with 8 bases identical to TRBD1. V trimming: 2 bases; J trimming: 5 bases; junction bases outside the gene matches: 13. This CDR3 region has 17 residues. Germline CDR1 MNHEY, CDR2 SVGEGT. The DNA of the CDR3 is TGTGCCAGCAGTTACGCGAACTTCGGACAGGGCGGAACTGAAGCTTTCTTT. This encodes CASSYANFGQGGTEAFF.

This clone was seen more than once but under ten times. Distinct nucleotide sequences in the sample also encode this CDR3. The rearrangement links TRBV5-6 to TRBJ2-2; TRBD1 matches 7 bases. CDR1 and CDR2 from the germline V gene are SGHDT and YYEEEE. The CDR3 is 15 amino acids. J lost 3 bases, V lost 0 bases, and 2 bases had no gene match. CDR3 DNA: TGTGCCAGCAGCTTGGTGCAGGGGGACACCGGGGAGCTGTTTTTT. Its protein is CASSLVQGDTGELFF. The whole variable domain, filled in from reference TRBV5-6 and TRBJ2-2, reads DAGVTQSPTHLIKTRGQQVTLRCSPKSGHDTVSWYQQALGQGPQFIFQYYEEEERQRGNFPDRFSGHQFPNYSSELNVNALLLGDSALYLCASSLVQGDTGELFFGEGSRLTVL.

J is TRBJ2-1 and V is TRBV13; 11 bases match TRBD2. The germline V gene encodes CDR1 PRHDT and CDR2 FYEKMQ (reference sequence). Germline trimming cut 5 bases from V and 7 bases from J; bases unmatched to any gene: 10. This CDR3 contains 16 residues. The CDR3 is CASSAIAGGPGNEQFF. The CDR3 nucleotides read TGTGCCAGCAGCGCTATAGCGGGAGGGCCTGGAAATGAGCAGTTCTTC.

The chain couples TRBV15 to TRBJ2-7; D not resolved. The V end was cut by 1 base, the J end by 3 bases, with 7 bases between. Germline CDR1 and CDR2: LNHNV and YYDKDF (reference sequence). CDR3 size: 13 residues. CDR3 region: CATSRGLLYEQYV. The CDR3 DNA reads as TGTGCCACCAGCAGAGGTCTCCTCTACGAGCAGTACGTC.

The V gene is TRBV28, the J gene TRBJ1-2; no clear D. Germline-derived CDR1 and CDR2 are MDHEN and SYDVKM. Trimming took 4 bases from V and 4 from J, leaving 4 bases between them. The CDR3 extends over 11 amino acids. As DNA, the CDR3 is TGTGCCAGCAGTTCGGGCTATGGCTACACCTTC. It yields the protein CASSSGYGYTF.

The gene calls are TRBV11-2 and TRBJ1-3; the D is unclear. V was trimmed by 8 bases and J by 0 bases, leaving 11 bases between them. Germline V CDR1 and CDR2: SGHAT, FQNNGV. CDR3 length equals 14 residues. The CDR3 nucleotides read TGTGCCAGCGACACCGGACTCTCTGGAAACACCATATATTTT. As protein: CASDTGLSGNTIYF.

The CDR3: CASSSPGLAGTAADTQYF. In DNA form, the CDR3 reads TGTGCCAGCAGTTCTCCGGGACTAGCGGGGACGGCGGCAGATACGCAGTATTTT. J is TRBJ2-3 and V is TRBV2, with TRBD2 matching 13 bases. The germline V gene has CDR1 SNHLY and CDR2 FYNNEI. The CDR3 is 18 amino acids. J gave up 4 bases and V 5 bases, and 12 bases lay outside the gene matches.

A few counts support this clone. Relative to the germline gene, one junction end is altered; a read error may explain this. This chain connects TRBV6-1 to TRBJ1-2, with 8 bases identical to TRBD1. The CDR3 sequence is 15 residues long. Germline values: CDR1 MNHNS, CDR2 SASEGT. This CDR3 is CASSEASGGGDGYTF. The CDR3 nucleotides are TGTGCCAGCAGTGAAGCTTCAGGGGGCGGGGATGGTTACACCTTC.